This is a list of T cell receptor beta chains from one sample in a study of tumor and adjacent non-tumor tissue in lung cancer. TCRdb analysed the multiplex PCR reads with MiXCR anew, one entry per CDR3 protein. Of approximately 110,000 distinct CDR3 sequences in the sample, more than 60% were seen once. Input material: lung tumor tissue. Receptors were obtained from a woman aged 60-75 years with non-small cell lung cancer. Both conserved end residues are part of each CDR3. D genes are given only for firm matches. Rows may omit the clone size; those that give it use once, few, many or a size class.

>TRBV20-1|TRBJ2-5|-|TRBD1
CSGEGGHGETQYF
TGCAGTGGGGAAGGGGGCCATGGAGAGACCCAGTACTTC
>TRBV5-5|TRBJ1-2|few|-
CASRILGNYGYTF
TGTGCCAGCAGGATACTGGGTAACTATGGCTACACCTTC
>TRBV29-1|TRBJ2-7|-|-
CSLTWTYEQYF
TGCAGCCTGACATGGACCTACGAGCAGTACTTC
>TRBV29-1|TRBJ2-7|once|-
CSTVRTYEQYF
TGCAGCACCGTGCGGACCTACGAGCAGTATTTC
>TRBV21-1|TRBJ2-5|-|-
CASSKSSGAPSYQETQYF
TGTGCCAGCAGCAAGTCTAGCGGGGCTCCTTCGTACCAAGAGACCCAGTACTTC
>TRBV5-1|TRBJ1-2|many|-
CASSPLAGTNYGYTF
TGCGCCAGCAGCCCCCTCGCGGGGACTAACTATGGCTACACCTTC
>TRBV11-1|TRBJ2-1|-|TRBD1
CASSPRGPAGWDEHFF
TGTGCCAGCAGCCCGAGGGGGCCTGCGGGTTGGGATGAGCACTTCTTC
>TRBV28|TRBJ2-2|-|-
CASGSPRPRVGELFF
TGTGCCAGCGGCTCACCCAGGCCCCGAGTCGGGGAGCTGTTTTTT
>TRBV20-1|TRBJ2-3|-|-
CSAPTGSTDTRYF
TGCAGTGCCCCAACGGGAAGCACAGATACGCGGTATTTT
>TRBV28|TRBJ1-2|-|-
CASSIPRQDGYTF
TGTGCCAGCAGTATCCCGAGACAGGATGGCTACACCTTC
>TRBV5-4|TRBJ2-1|many|-
CASSFTGYNEQFF
TGTGCCAGCAGCTTCACGGGGTACAATGAGCAGTTCTTC
>TRBV6-1|TRBJ1-2|once|-
CAAWDHLNYGYTF
TGTGCCGCCTGGGATCACCTAAACTATGGCTACACCTTC
>TRBV7-3|TRBJ2-2|-|TRBD1
CARGQGAIGELFF
TGTGCCAGGGGTCAGGGGGCCATCGGGGAGCTGTTTTTT
>TRBV11-3|TRBJ2-5|few|-
CASSTKGGWVYQKTQYF
TGTGCCAGCAGCACCAAAGGTGGATGGGTTTACCAAAAGACCCAGTACTTC
>TRBV4-3|TRBJ2-5|-|-
CASSREWRDQVTQYF
TGCGCCAGCAGCCGAGAGTGGCGGGACCAAGTGACCCAGTACTTC
>TRBV28|TRBJ1-2|-|-
CASSMQTAYGYTF
TGTGCCAGCAGTATGCAAACGGCCTATGGCTACACCTTC
>TRBV11-2|TRBJ2-7|-|-
CASSWDRGVYEQYF
TGTGCCAGCAGCTGGGACCGCGGAGTATACGAACAGTACTTC
>TRBV20-1|TRBJ2-7|-|TRBD2
CSRLSGGLGAQYF
TGCAGCCGTTTGTCGGGAGGGTTGGGCGCGCAGTACTTC
>TRBV11-3|TRBJ2-1|-|-
CTSSLGPLALSYDEQFF
TGTACCAGCAGCTTAGGCCCACTAGCTCTATCCTACGATGAGCAGTTCTTC
>TRBV20-1|TRBJ2-7|-|-
CIAAALATNEQYF
TGCATTGCCGCTGCCCTGGCGACCAACGAGCAGTACTTC
>TRBV11-3|TRBJ2-7|-|-
CASGLDTGTHEQYF
TGTGCCAGCGGCTTAGATACAGGAACCCACGAGCAGTACTTC
>TRBV11-2|TRBJ2-7|-|-
CASTRDREGYEQYF
TGTGCCAGCACTCGGGACCGCGAAGGATACGAGCAGTACTTC
>TRBV4-3|TRBJ2-3|-|TRBD2
CASSHTSGPDTLCF
TGCGCCAGCAGCCATACTAGCGGACCAGATACGCTGTGTTTT
>TRBV20-1|TRBJ2-1|-|-
CNARLQGGSSYNEQFF
TGCAATGCTAGACTTCAAGGTGGATCATCCTACAATGAGCAGTTCTTC
>TRBV20-1|TRBJ2-1|-|TRBD2
CSASEAGGPDDEHFF
TGCAGTGCTAGTGAAGCGGGAGGGCCCGATGATGAGCACTTCTTC
>TRBV20-1|TRBJ2-3|-|TRBD2
CSASRQAGGADTQYF
TGCAGTGCTAGCCGACAAGCGGGAGGAGCAGATACGCAGTATTTT
>TRBV4-3|TRBJ1-6|-|-
CASSQERAGSRLHF
TGCGCTAGCAGCCAAGAACGGGCGGGATCACGCCTCCACTTT
>TRBV5-6|TRBJ2-1|-|-
CANSLLSRGGAWKEQFF
TGTGCCAACAGCTTGTTATCCAGAGGGGGGGCGTGGAAAGAGCAGTTCTTC
>TRBV4-3|TRBJ1-1|-|TRBD1
CASSQGTGYGASF
TGCGCCAGCAGCCAGGGGACAGGCTACGGAGCTTCCTTT
>TRBV4-3|TRBJ2-7|-|TRBD2
CASSQGRTSGTPEQHF
TGCGCAAGCAGCCAAGGCAGGACTAGCGGGACCCCCGAGCAGCACTTC
>TRBV14|TRBJ1-5|-|-
CASRPRGHSNQPQHF
TGTGCCAGCAGGCCAAGGGGTCATAGCAATCAGCCCCAGCATTTT
>TRBV11-3|TRBJ2-2|-|TRBD1
CASSLRDRNTGELFF
TGTGCCAGCAGTCTAAGGGACAGGAACACCGGGGAGCTGTTTTTT
>TRBV7-9|TRBJ1-1|-|-
CASSYIMNTDAFF
TGTGCCAGCAGTTATATCATGAACACTGATGCTTTCTTT
>TRBV10-3|TRBJ2-3|-|TRBD1
CDTSSCGGQGSTDTQYF
TGTGACACCAGCTCCTGTGGGGGACAGGGGAGTACAGATACGCAGTATTTT
>TRBV11-2|TRBJ2-7|-|TRBD2
CASSYGISGSYERYF
TGTGCCAGCAGCTACGGGATTAGCGGGAGCTATGAGCGGTACTTC
>TRBV6-2/TRBV6-3|TRBJ1-1|once|-
CASRDGGTEPFF
TGTGCCAGCCGGGACGGGGGGACTGAACCTTTCTTT
>TRBV11-3|TRBJ2-7|-|-
CASSLDTGTYVEYF
TGTGCCAGCAGCTTAGATACTGGAACCTACGTGGAGTACTTC
>TRBV11-3|TRBJ2-1|-|TRBD2
CASSLELTSRNHTELFF
TGTGCCAGCAGCTTAGAGTTGACTAGCAGGAACCACACTGAGCTGTTCTTC
>TRBV29-1|TRBJ2-7|many|TRBD2
CSVASGTDPYEQYF
TGCAGCGTTGCTAGCGGGACCGATCCCTACGAGCAGTACTTC
>TRBV5-6|TRBJ2-4|-|-
CASSNQGHVIDIQHF
TGTGCCAGCAGCAATCAGGGACACGTAATTGACATTCAGCACTTC
>TRBV20-1|TRBJ2-2|once|-
CSARATGRDTRERLF
TGCAGTGCTAGAGCCACAGGGCGGGACACCAGGGAGCGGTTATTT
>TRBV11-3|TRBJ2-1|once|TRBD2
CASSLGLAGGNYHIEQFF
TGTGCCAGCAGCTTAGGTCTAGCGGGGGGGAACTACCATATTGAGCAGTTCTTC
>TRBV28|TRBJ1-3|many|-
CASSLSGVVGNTIYF
TGTGCCAGCAGTTTGTCCGGGGTGGTCGGAAACACCATATATTTT
>TRBV6-2/TRBV6-3|TRBJ2-2|-|-
CASSCTQQRANTGELLF
TGTGCCAGCAGTTGCACCCAACAGAGGGCCAACACCGGAGAGCTGCTTTTT